Sequencing of this T cell receptor beta chain was carried out in a study of blood T cell repertoires in COVID-19. Across the study: From T cells, B-cell-depleted T cells, or PBMCs came the material, which was cDNA or gDNA.

Libraries were prepared by immunoSEQ multiplex PCR; TCRdb keeps only in-frame clonotypes and omits some of them. The profile shows about 190,000 clones, about 80% of them singletons. The V end lost 0 bases, the J end lost 4 bases, and 12 bases lay between the germline ends. Germline assignment: CDR1 WNHNN and CDR2 SYGVQD (reference sequence). CDR3 size: 15 residues. The chain is built from TRBV10-1 and TRBJ1-2; perhaps TRBD1 as D (5 bases). Sequencing used peripheral blood. This clonotype was sampled from a man younger than 45 with active or convalescent COVID-19. As DNA, the CDR3 is TGCGCCAGCAGTGAGTCGCGGGGACTGTCCTATGGCTACACCTTC. This encodes CASSESRGLSYGYTF.